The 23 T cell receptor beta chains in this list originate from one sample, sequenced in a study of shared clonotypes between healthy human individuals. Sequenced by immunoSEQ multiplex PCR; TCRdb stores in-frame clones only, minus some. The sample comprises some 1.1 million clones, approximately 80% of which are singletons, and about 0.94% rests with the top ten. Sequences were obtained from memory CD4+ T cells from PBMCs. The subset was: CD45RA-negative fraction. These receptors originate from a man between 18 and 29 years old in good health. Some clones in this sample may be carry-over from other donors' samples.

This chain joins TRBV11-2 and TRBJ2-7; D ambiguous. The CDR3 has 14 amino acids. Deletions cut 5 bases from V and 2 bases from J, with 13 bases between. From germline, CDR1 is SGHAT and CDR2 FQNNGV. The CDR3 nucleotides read TGTGCCAGCAGCACTCCGACACGAACCTACGAGCAGTACTTC. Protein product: CASSTPTRTYEQYF.

This CDR3 reads CASSSQGAGGNTIYF. The CDR3 coding sequence is TGTGCCAGCAGCTCTCAGGGAGCTGGGGGAAACACCATATATTTT. The genes are TRBV7-2 and TRBJ1-3; weak D call: TRBD1 (5 bases). Looked up from germline, CDR1 is SGHTA and CDR2 is FQGNSA. V was shortened by 4 bases and J by 4 bases, with 14 bases between the two germline ends. This CDR3 contains 15 residues.

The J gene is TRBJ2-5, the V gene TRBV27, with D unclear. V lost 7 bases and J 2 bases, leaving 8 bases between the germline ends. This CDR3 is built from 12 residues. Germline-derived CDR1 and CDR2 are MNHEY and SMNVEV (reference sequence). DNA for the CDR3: TGTGCCAGCAAGGCAGCGCAAGAGACCCAGTACTTC. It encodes CASKAAQETQYF.

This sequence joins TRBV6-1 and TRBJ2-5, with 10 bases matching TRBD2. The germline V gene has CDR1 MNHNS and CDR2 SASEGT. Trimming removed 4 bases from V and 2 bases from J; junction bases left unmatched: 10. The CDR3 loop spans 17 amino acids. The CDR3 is CASSARPSGRHQETQYF. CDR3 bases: TGTGCCAGCAGTGCAAGACCTAGCGGGAGACATCAAGAGACCCAGTACTTC.

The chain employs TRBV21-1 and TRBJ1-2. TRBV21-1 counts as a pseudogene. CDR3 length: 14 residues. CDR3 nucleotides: TGTGCCAGCAGCAAAGTTGGTATCTTTCGAGGCTACACCTTC. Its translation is CASSKVGIFRGYTF.

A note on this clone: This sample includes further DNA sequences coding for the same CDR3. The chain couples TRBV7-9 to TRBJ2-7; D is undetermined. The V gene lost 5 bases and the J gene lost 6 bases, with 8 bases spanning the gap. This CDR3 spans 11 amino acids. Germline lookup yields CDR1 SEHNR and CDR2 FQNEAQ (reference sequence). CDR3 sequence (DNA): TGTGCCAGCAGCCCGAACTTCGAGCAGTACTTC. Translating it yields CASSPNFEQYF.

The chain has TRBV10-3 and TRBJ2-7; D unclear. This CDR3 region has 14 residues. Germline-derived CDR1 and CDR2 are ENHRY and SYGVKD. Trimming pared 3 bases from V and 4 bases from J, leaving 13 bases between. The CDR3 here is CAISEVADTYEQYF. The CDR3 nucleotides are TGTGCCATCAGTGAAGTGGCAGATACTTACGAGCAGTACTTC.

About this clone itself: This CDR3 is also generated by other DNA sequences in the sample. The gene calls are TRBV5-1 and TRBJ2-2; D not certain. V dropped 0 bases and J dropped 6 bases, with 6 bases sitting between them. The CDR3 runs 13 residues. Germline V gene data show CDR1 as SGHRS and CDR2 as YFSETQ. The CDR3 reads CASSLAPSGELFF. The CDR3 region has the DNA TGCGCCAGCAGCTTGGCCCCTTCCGGGGAGCTGTTTTTT.

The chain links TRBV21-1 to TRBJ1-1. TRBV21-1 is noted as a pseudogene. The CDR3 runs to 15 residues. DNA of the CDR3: TGTGCCAGCAGCAAAGATTCGGGGAGGAGTACTGAAGCTTTCTTT. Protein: CASSKDSGRSTEAFF.

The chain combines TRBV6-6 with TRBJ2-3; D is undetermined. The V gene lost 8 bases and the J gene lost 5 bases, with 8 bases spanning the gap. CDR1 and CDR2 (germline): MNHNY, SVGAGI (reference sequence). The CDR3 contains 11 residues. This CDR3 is CASGVGDTQYF. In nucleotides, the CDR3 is TGTGCCAGCGGTGTAGGAGATACGCAGTATTTT.

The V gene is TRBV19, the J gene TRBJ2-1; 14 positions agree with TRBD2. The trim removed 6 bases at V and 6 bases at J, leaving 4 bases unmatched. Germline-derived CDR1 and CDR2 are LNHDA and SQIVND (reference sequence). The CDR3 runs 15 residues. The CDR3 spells CASRGTSGSGNEQFF. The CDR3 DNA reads TGTGCCAGTAGAGGGACTAGCGGGAGCGGCAATGAGCAGTTCTTC.

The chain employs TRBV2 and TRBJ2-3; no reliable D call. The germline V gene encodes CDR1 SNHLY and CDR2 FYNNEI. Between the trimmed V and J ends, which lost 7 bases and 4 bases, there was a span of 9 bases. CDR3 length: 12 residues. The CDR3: CASMGGSDTQYF. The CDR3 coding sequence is TGTGCCAGCATGGGCGGTTCAGATACGCAGTATTTT.

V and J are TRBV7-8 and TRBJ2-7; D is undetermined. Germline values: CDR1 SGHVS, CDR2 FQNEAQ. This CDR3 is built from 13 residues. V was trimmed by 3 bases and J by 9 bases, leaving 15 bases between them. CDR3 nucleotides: TGTGCCAGCAGCTTCCCAGAACACAGAGGGCAGTACTTC. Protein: CASSFPEHRGQYF.

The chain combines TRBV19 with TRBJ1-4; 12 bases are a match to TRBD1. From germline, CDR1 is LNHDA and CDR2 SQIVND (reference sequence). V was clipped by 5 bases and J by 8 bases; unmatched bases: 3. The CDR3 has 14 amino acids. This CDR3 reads CASSRDRGREKLFF. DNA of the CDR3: TGTGCCAGTAGTCGGGACAGGGGGCGCGAAAAACTGTTTTTT.

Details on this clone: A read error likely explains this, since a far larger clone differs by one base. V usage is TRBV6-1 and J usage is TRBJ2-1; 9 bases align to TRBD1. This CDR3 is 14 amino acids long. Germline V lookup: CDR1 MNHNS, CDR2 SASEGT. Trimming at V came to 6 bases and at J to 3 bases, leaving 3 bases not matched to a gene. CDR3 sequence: CASRPGQGYNEQFF. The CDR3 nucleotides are TGTGCCAGCAGACCGGGACAGGGCTACAATGAGCAGTTCTTC.

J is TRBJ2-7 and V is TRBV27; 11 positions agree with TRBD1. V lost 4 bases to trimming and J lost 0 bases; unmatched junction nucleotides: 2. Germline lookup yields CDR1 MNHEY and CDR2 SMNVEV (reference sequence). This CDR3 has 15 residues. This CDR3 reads CASSSGQGVSYEQYF. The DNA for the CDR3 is TGTGCCAGCAGTTCGGGACAGGGGGTCTCCTACGAGCAGTACTTC.

CDR3 in DNA: TGCGCCAGCAGCGCCTACCCCGGAGGCGCTTTCTTT. Its translation is CASSAYPGGAFF. The chain uses TRBV5-1 and TRBJ1-1; D remains ambiguous. Deletions cut 4 bases from V and 11 bases from J, with 15 bases between. The CDR3 runs 12 residues. The germline V gene has CDR1 SGHRS and CDR2 YFSETQ.

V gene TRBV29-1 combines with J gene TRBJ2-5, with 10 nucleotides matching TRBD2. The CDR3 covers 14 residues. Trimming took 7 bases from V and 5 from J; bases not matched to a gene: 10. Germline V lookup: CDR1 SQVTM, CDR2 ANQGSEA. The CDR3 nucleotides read TGCAGCGCCAGGGGACTAGCGAGCGGGGAGACCCAGTACTTC. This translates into CSARGLASGETQYF.

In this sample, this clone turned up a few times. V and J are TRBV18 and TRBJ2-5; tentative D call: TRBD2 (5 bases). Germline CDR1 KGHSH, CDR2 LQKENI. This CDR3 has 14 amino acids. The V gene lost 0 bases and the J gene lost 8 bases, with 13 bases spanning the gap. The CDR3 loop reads CASSPPMRATTQYF. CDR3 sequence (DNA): TGTGCCAGCTCACCACCGATGAGGGCTACAACCCAGTACTTC.

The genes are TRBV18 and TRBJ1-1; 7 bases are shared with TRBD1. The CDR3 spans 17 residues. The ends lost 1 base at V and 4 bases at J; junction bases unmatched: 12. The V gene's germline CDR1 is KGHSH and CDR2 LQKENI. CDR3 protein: CASSPRREGAQVTEAFF. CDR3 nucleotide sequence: TGTGCCAGCTCACCACGTCGGGAGGGGGCGCAGGTCACTGAAGCTTTCTTT. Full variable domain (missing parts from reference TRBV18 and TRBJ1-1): NAGVMQNPRHLVRRRGQEARLRCSPMKGHSHVYWYRQLPEEGLKFMVYLQKENIIDESGMPKERFSAEFPKEGPSILRIQQVVRGDSAAYFCASSPRREGAQVTEAFFGQGTRLTVV.

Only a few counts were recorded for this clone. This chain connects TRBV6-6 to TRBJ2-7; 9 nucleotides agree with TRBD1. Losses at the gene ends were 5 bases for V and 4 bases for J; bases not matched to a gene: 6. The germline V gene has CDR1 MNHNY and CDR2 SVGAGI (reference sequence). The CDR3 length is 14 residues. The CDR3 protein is CASSVGQGGYEQYF. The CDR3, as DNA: TGTGCCAGCAGTGTGGGACAGGGCGGGTACGAGCAGTACTTC.

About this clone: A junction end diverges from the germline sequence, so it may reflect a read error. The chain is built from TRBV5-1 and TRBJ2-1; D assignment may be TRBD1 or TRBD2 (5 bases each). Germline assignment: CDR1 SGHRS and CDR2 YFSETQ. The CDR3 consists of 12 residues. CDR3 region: CASSWGTISPVF. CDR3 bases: TGCGCCAGCAGCTGGGGGACCATATCCCCCGTCTTC.

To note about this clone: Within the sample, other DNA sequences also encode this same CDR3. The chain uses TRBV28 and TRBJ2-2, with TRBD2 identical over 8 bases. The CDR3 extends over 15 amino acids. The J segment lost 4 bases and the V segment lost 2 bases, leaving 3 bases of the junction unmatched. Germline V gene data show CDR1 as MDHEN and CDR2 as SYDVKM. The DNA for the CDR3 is TGTGCCAGCAGTTTAACGGGAGGGGGCACCGGGGAGCTGTTTTTT. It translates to CASSLTGGGTGELFF.